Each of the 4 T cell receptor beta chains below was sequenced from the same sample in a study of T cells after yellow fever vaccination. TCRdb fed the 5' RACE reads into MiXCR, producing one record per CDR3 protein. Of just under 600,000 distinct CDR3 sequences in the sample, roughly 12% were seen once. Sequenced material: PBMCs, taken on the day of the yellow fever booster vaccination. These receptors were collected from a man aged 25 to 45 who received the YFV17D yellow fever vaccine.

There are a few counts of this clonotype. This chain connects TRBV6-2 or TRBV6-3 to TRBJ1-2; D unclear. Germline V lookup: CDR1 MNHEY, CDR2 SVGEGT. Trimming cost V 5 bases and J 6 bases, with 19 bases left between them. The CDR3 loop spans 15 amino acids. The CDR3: CASSPNPIYSDGYTF. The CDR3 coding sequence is TGTGCCAGCAGTCCCAACCCCATCTACAGCGATGGCTACACCTTC.

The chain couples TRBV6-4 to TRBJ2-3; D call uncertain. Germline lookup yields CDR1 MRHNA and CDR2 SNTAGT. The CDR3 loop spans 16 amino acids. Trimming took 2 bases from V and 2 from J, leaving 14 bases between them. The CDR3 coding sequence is TGTGCCAGCAGTGACGATACATCCAGACACACAGATACGCAGTATTTT. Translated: CASSDDTSRHTDTQYF.

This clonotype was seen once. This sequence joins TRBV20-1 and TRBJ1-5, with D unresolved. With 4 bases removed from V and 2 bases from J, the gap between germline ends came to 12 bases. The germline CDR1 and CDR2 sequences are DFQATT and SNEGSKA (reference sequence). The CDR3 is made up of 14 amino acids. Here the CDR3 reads CSAIRGNRNQPQHF. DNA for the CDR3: TGCAGTGCTATTCGAGGGAACCGCAATCAGCCCCAGCATTTT.

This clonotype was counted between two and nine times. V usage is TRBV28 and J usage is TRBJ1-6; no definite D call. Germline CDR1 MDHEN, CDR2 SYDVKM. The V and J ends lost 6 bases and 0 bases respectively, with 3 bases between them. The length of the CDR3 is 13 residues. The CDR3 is CASRGSYNSPLHF. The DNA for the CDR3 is TGTGCCAGCAGGGGCTCCTATAATTCACCCCTCCACTTT.